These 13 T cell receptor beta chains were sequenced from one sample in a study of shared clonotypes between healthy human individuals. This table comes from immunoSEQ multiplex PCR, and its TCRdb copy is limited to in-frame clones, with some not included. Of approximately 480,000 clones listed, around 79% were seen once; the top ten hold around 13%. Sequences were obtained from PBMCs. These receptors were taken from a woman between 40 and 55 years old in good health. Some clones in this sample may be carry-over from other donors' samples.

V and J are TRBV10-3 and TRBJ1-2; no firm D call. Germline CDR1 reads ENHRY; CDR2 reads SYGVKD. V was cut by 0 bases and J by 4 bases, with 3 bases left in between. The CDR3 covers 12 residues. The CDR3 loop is CAISESIYGYTF. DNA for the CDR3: TGTGCCATCAGTGAGTCCATCTATGGCTACACCTTC.

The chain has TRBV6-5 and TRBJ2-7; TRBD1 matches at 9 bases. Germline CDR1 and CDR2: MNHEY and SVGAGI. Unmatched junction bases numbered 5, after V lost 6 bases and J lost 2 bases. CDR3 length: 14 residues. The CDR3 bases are TGTGCCAGCAGCTCGGGACAGGGTACCTACGAGCAGTACTTC. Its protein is CASSSGQGTYEQYF.

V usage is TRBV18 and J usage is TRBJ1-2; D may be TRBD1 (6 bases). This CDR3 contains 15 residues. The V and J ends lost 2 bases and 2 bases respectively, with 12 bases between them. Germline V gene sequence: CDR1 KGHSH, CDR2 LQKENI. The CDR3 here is CASSPTRTVNYGYTF. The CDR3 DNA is TGTGCCAGCTCACCAACCCGGACAGTGAACTATGGCTACACCTTC.

The CDR3 bases are TGTGCCAGCAGTGTGGCCAGGGGGAAGTCGACCCAGTACTTC. This encodes CASSVARGKSTQYF. V is TRBV2 and J is TRBJ2-5, with 7 nucleotides matching TRBD1. The trim removed 4 bases at V and 7 bases at J, leaving 9 bases unmatched. The CDR3 contains 14 residues. From germline, CDR1 is SNHLY and CDR2 FYNNEI.

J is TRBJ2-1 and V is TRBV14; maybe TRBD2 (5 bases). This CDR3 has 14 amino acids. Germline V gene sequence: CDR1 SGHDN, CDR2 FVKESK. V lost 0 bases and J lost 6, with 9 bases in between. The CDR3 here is CASSQEFGVNEQFF. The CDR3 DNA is TGTGCCAGCAGCCAAGAGTTCGGGGTCAATGAGCAGTTCTTC. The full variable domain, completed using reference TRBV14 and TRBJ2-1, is EAGVTQFPSHSVIEKGQTVTLRCDPISGHDNLYWYRRVMGKEIKFLLHFVKESKQDESGMPNNRFLAERTGGTYSTLKVQPAELEDSGVYFCASSQEFGVNEQFFGPGTRLTVL.

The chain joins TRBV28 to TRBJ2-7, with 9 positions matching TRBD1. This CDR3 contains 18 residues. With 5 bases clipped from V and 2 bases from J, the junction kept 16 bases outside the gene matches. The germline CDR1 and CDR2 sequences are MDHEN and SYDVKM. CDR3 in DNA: TGTGCCAGCAGTCCCCGGACAGGGGTCCCTCCTCTACCCTACGAGCAGTACTTC. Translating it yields CASSPRTGVPPLPYEQYF.

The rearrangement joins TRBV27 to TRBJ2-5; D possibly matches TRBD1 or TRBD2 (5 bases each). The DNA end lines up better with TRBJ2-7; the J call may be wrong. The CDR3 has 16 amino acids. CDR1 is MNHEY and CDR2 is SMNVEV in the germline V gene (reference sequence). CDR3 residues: CASSPLKSGLSYEQYF. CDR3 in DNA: TGTGCCAGCAGCCCCCTCAAATCGGGGCTTTCCTACGAGCAGTACTTC.

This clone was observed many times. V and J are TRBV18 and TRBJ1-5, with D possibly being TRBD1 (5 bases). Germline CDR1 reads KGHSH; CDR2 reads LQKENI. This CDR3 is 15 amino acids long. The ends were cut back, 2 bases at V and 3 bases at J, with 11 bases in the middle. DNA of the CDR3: TGTGCCAGCTCACCATCGGCAGGGTACAATCAGCCCCAGCATTTT. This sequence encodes CASSPSAGYNQPQHF.

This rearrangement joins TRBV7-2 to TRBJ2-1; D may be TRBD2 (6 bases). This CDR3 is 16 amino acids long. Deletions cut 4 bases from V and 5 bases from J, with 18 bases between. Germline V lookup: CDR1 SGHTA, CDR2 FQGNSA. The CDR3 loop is CASSSGGLDGDNEQFF. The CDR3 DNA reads TGTGCCAGCAGCTCCGGGGGACTCGACGGCGACAATGAGCAGTTCTTC.

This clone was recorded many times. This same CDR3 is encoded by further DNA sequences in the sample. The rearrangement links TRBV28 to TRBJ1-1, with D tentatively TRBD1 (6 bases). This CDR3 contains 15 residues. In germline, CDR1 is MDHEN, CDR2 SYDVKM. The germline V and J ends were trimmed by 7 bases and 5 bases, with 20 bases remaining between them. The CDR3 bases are TGTGCCAGCAATACCCCGTTCCAGGGGCGTACTGAAGCTTTCTTT. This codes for CASNTPFQGRTEAFF. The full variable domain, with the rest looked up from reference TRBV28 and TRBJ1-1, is DVKVTQSSRYLVKRTGEKVFLECVQDMDHENMFWYRQDPGLGLRLIYFSYDVKMKEKGDIPEGYSVSREKKERFSLILESASTNQTSMYLCASNTPFQGRTEAFFGQGTRLTVV.

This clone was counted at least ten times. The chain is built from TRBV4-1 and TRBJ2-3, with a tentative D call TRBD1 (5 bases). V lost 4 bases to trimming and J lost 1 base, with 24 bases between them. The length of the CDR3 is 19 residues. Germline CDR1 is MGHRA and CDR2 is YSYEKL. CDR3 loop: CASSPNLGHRPLGTDTQYF. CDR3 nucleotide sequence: TGCGCCAGCAGCCCCAATTTGGGGCACAGGCCCTTAGGCACAGATACGCAGTATTTT.

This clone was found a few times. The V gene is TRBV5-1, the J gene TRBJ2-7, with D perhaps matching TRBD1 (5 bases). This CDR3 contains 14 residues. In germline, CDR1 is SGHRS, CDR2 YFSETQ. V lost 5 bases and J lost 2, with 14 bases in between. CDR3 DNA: TGCGCCAGCAGTTACACAGGTCTTCCCTACGAGCAGTACTTC. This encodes CASSYTGLPYEQYF.

The CDR3 DNA reads TGTGCCAGCACCCCGGGACAGACCTACGAGCAGTACTTC. Residues: CASTPGQTYEQYF. The chain joins TRBV2 to TRBJ2-5; 7 nucleotides line up with TRBD1. The J call is uncertain, as TRBJ2-7 better fits the DNA end. The CDR3 has 13 residues. Germline V gene sequence: CDR1 SNHLY, CDR2 FYNNEI.